A selection of T cell receptor beta chains follows, all from one sample in a study of blood T cell repertoires in COVID-19. Method: immunoSEQ multiplex PCR; TCRdb's copy keeps in-frame clones and lacks some. The table shows 100,000 to 150,000 clones, with around 88% occurring only once. The sequenced sample consisted of peripheral blood. Source of these receptors: a woman in her forties or fifties with active or convalescent COVID-19. Each CDR3 is given with its conserved first and last residue. The order of the fields is V gene, J gene, CDR3 protein.

TRBV28	TRBJ1-2	CASSFWAVDRVGYTF
TRBV3-1/TRBV3-2	TRBJ2-5	CASSRQGIDVTQYF
TRBV7-9	TRBJ1-2	CASSQTRSDGYTF
TRBV24-1	TRBJ2-1	CATSDPEYSYNEQFF
TRBV4-1	TRBJ2-7	CASSQDLGLAGEQYF
TRBV6-2/TRBV6-3	TRBJ2-6	CASSYLGWGANVLTF
TRBV5-8	TRBJ2-7	CASRPGYPYEQYF
TRBV18	TRBJ1-1	CASSGDRNTEAFF
TRBV9	TRBJ2-1	CASSVGSGRTRAFF
TRBV3-1/TRBV3-2	TRBJ2-1	CASSRGTVYEQFF
TRBV2	TRBJ1-5	CASSEVLGHLYSNQPQHF
TRBV10-3	TRBJ1-2	CAIKDSSYLDGYTF
TRBV5-3	TRBJ1-1	CARSFRIRAWLVNTEAFF
TRBV13	TRBJ1-2	CASQDRDITNYGYTF
TRBV5-1	TRBJ2-5	CASSTGTGRQETQYF
TRBV29-1	TRBJ2-3	CSVRLAGVQDTQYF
TRBV29-1	TRBJ2-7	CSVWGVSGHAEQYF
TRBV10-3	TRBJ2-5	CAISKVAGGETQYF
TRBV4-1	TRBJ2-3	CASSQDGTSGAVDTQYF
TRBV7-2	TRBJ1-2	CASSPGQPTSGGYTF
TRBV7-8	TRBJ1-5	CASSLLSGAGGRRNQPQHF
TRBV19	TRBJ2-3	CARTAGTSGTERSSDTQYF
TRBV20-1	TRBJ2-1	CSARVRSEQFF
TRBV18	TRBJ2-7	CASSPRTSGTYEQYF
TRBV4-2	TRBJ2-2	CASSQVLAGTGELFF
TRBV4-3	TRBJ1-4	CASSQDLMLGQGEKLFF
TRBV5-8	TRBJ1-4	CASQLGLTAGSEKLFF
TRBV6-5	TRBJ2-3	CASSYSKWLATDTQYF
TRBV12-1	TRBJ2-1	CASSKSGRAGHEQFF
TRBV5-1	TRBJ2-2	CASSRNSGRGNTGELFF
TRBV27	TRBJ1-2	CASSFSEGRKGYTF
TRBV19	TRBJ2-7	CASSIAQGTGPWQQYF
TRBV7-6	TRBJ2-7	CASSLDSRASSYEQYF
TRBV19	TRBJ2-1	CASSIRADLYNEQFF
TRBV19	TRBJ1-1	CASSIGTARQAFF
TRBV19	TRBJ2-1	CASSKIGSNEQFF
TRBV19	TRBJ1-6	CASSTLRSAADSPLHF
TRBV7-9	TRBJ2-2	CASSLAWASGSGNTGELFF
TRBV27	TRBJ2-1	CASSLYWSSYNEQFF
TRBV23-1	TRBJ2-7	CATTAGERDWEYEQYF
TRBV7-2	TRBJ1-3	CASSLRLRSSGNTIYF
TRBV19	TRBJ2-1	CASLMRGRDEQFF
TRBV7-6	TRBJ2-7	CASSASPTVSENEQYF
TRBV24-1	TRBJ2-2	CATSSGIRTGELFF
TRBV28	TRBJ1-2	CASSLQGAYGYTF
TRBV3-1/TRBV3-2	TRBJ1-5	CASSPTLTGIGNQPQHF
TRBV19	TRBJ2-5	CASSSLGQGEETQYF